This paragraph reports one T cell receptor beta chain. The clone's antigen remains unknown. No qualities accompany the bases; no much larger clone lies one base away. Genomic DNA was extracted from sorted cells for sequencing of the TCRbeta CDR3 region. The immunoSEQ Assay was used for sequencing of TCRbeta CDR3 regions. TCRdb obtained this table from immuneACCESS and retained in-frame rearrangements with V and J assigned. These tables miss some clones; where compared with another copy, unresolved V genes account for less than half of the shortfall, and the remainder is unexplained. Across this sample there are 92,000 or so clones, with 85% to 90% seen only once. The top ten constitute 7.4% of the sample. The sample comes from a study of OX40 agonist ivuxolimab in advanced cancers. Concerning the study at large: Ivuxolimab, which targeted the costimulatory receptor OX40 (CD134), was an agonistic, fully human IgG2 monoclonal antibody. Intravenous ivuxolimab was administered to patients every 2 weeks at six dose levels: 0.01, 0.1, 0.3, 1.5, 3 and 10 mg/kg. Of the roughly 52 dose-escalation patients, hepatocellular carcinoma was present in around 20, melanoma in around 15, renal cell carcinoma in 9 and head and neck cancer in 9. The dose-escalation cohort was around 83% male with a mean age of around 64 years, ranging from about 20 to 85. Patients were allowed to have had prior anti-PD-1, anti-PD-L1 or anti-CTLA-4 therapy, and around 43% of the dose-escalation patients had been treated with checkpoint inhibitors. Partial responses occurred in three dose-escalation patients, of whom one had hepatocellular carcinoma and two had cutaneous melanoma. The point of sequencing TCRbeta in the periphery was to test whether ivuxolimab changed TCR sequence diversity and drove clonal T-cell expansion. The paper describes the monotherapy dose-escalation part (N ≈ 52 patients) of the phase I trial of ivuxolimab. Points the paper makes about the study in general: In the 0.1-3.0 mg/kg groups, partial responders were among the patients with the lowest normalized peripheral clonal expansion, particularly in CD8+ T cells. At doses from 0.1 to 3.0 mg/kg, clonal expansion was seen in both CD4+ and CD8+ blood T cells between baseline and week 6. The antigen specificity of the peripheral T cells that underwent clonal expansion was not determined. After ivuxolimab, more expanded clones were found on average in CD8+ T cells than in CD4+ T cells. Low levels of normalized T-cell clonal expansion were also seen in some patients who did not respond.

Its CDR3 holds 13 amino acids, cysteine through phenylalanine. Just CDR3 DNA is preserved here, 39 bases in frame from base 1. Taken from the germline V gene (reference sequence), the CDR1 and CDR2 loops are GTSNPN and SVGIG. The trial excluded patients who had a history of autoimmune disease or who were on systemic immunosuppression. In every dose cohort, peripheral blood was drawn for TCR sequencing at baseline, cycle 4 day 1, and cycle 7 day 1. Samples came from an open-label, multicenter, first-in-human phase I dose-escalation trial of ivuxolimab. Adults with locally advanced or metastatic melanoma, renal cell, hepatocellular, or head and neck squamous cell carcinoma were enrolled in the trial. Before TCR sequencing, CD4+ T cells and CD8+ T cells from peripheral blood were sorted into separate populations.

Sequenced material: CD4+ or CD8+ T cells sorted from blood, taken in a trial of the OX40 agonist ivuxolimab. The rearranged chain carries TRBV30 and TRBJ2-5, with no D gene named confidently. With the DNA end fitting TRBJ2-7 better, the J assignment may be wrong. The sequence was collected from an adult with an advanced solid tumor such as melanoma, head and neck, liver or kidney cancer. The bases read TGTGCCTGGAGTGTAAGTCTAGTCTACGAGCAGTACTTC. This translates into CAWSVSLVYEQYF.